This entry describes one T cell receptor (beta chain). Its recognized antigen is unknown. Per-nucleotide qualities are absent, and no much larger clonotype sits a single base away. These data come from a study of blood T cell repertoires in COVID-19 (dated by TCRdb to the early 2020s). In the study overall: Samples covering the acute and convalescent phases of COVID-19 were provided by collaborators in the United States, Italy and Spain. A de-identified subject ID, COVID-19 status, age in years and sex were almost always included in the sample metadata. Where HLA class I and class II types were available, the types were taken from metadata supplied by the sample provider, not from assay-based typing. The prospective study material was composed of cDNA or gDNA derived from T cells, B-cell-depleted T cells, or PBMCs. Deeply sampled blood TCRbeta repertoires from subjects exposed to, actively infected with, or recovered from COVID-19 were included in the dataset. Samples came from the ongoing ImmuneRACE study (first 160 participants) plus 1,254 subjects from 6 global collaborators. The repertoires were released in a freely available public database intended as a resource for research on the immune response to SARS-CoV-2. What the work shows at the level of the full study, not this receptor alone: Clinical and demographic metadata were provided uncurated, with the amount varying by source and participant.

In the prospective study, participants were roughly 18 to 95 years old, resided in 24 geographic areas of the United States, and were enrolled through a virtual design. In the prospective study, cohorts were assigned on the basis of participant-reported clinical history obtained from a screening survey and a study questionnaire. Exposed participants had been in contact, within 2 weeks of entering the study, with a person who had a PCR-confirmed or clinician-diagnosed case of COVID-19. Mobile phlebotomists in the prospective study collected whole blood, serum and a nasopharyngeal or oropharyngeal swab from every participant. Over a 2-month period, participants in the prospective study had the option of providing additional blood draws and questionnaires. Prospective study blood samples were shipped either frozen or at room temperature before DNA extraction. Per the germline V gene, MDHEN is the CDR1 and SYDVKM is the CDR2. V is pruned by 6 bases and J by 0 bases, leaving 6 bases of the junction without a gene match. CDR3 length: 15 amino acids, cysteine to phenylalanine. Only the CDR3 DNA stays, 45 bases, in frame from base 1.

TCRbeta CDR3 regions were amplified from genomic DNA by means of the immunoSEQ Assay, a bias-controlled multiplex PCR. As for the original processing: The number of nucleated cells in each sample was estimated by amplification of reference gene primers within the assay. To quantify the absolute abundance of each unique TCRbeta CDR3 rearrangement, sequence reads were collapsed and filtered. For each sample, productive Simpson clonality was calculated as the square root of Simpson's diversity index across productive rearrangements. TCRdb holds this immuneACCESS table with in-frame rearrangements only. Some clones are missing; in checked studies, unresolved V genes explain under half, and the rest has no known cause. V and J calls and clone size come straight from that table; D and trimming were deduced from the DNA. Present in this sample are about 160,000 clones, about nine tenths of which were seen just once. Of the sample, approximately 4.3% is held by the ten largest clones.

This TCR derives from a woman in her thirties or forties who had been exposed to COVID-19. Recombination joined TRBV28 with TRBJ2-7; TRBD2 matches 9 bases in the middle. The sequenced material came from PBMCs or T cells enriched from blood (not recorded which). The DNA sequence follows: TGTGCCAGCAGGGATCGACTAGCGGTCTCCTACGAGCAGTACTTC. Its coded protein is CASRDRLAVSYEQYF.